This T cell receptor beta chain is from a study of T cell responses to AZD1222 COVID-19 vaccine. Study results and limitations: A rise in Spike-specific TCR breadth and depth followed two AZD1222 doses.

Using immunoSEQ multiplex PCR, the repertoire was profiled, and TCRdb retains in-frame clones only, with some absent. The sample includes around 120,000 clones, about 89% of them seen just once. The CDR3 is made up of 12 amino acids. V was shortened by 4 bases and J by 3 bases, with 5 bases between the two germline ends. Germline values: CDR1 MNHEY, CDR2 SVGAGI. In regard to this clone: The antigen is undetermined.

The rearrangement links TRBV6-5 to TRBJ2-3; no clear D. The source of this sequence is an adult who received the AZD1222 COVID-19 vaccine. The source was peripheral blood, collected 28 days after the second AZD1222 dose. The CDR3 loop reads CASSSGTDTQYF. The CDR3 DNA reads as TGTGCCAGCAGTTCTGGGACAGATACGCAGTATTTT.